The 21 T cell receptor beta chains listed next were all sequenced from one sample in a study of cytomegalovirus exposure and HLA in healthy donors. Using immunoSEQ multiplex PCR, the repertoire was profiled, and TCRdb retains in-frame clones only, with some absent. Found here are some 250,000 clones, nearly 90% of them singletons; the top ten hold under 0.4%. Sequences were obtained from PBMCs. The receptor source for this set is a woman aged 18-30 years in good health and CMV-seronegative.

This sequence joins TRBV15 and TRBJ2-7, with a possible D match to TRBD1 (6 bases). The CDR3 spans 15 residues. Germline CDR1 LNHNV, CDR2 YYDKDF (reference sequence). Trimming stripped 1 base from V and 3 bases from J, with 13 bases between. The CDR3 loop reads CATSRGTDFGYEQYV. The CDR3 region has the DNA TGTGCCACCAGCAGAGGGACAGACTTTGGCTACGAGCAGTACGTC.

The chain combines TRBV11-2 with TRBJ2-2; possible D gene TRBD2, 6 bases. CDR1 is SGHAT and CDR2 is FQNNGV in the germline V gene. CDR3 length equals 15 residues. Trimming shortened V by 3 bases and J by 2 bases, and 10 bases separated the two germline ends. This CDR3 is CASSFTSPNTGELFF. The CDR3 coding sequence is TGTGCCAGCAGCTTTACTAGCCCTAACACCGGGGAGCTGTTTTTT.

This chain links TRBV5-4 with TRBJ2-1; 8 bases fit TRBD2. V shed 2 bases, J shed 4 bases, and the junction held 2 bases outside the gene matches. This CDR3 contains 14 residues. Germline V gene sequence: CDR1 SGHNT, CDR2 YYREEE (reference sequence). In nucleotides, the CDR3 is TGTGCCAGCAGCTTACGGGGGGGATACAATGAGCAGTTCTTC. The encoded protein is CASSLRGGYNEQFF.

This sequence joins TRBV7-8 and TRBJ1-3; 9 nucleotides align to TRBD1. The length of the CDR3 is 16 residues. Germline-derived CDR1 and CDR2 are SGHVS and FQNEAQ. Unmatched junction bases numbered 4, after V lost 4 bases and J lost 0 bases. The CDR3 bases are TGTGCCAGCAGCTCAAGGGACAGGGCCTCTGGAAACACCATATATTTT. Translation gives CASSSRDRASGNTIYF.

This clone occurred a few times. The chain links TRBV9 to TRBJ1-5; the D gene is possibly TRBD1 (5 bases). This CDR3 comprises 14 residues. Trimming cost V 3 bases and J 5 bases, with 12 bases left between them. Germline-derived CDR1 and CDR2 are SGDLS and YYNGEE. The DNA for the CDR3 is TGTGCCAGCAGCGAGGGACTGCTAGATCAGCCCCAGCATTTT. It translates to CASSEGLLDQPQHF.

The rearrangement uses TRBV28 and TRBJ1-2; D uncertain. The CDR3 length is 13 residues. V was clipped by 6 bases and J by 0 bases, with 8 bases between them. CDR1 is MDHEN and CDR2 is SYDVKM in the germline V gene. CDR3 region: CASRSIANYGYTF. The CDR3 DNA sequence: TGTGCCAGCAGATCCATTGCTAACTATGGCTACACCTTC.

This sequence joins TRBV18 and TRBJ1-4, with a tentative D call TRBD1 (6 bases). The CDR3 covers 15 residues. Between the trimmed V and J ends, which lost 8 bases and 4 bases, there was a span of 17 bases. The V gene's germline CDR1 is KGHSH and CDR2 LQKENI. The CDR3 region is CASGGLLGDNEKLFF. CDR3 coding DNA: TGTGCCAGCGGGGGCCTGTTGGGAGATAATGAAAAACTGTTTTTT.

The CDR3 coding sequence is TGCGCCAGCAGCTGGAACCCGGACAGTTATAAGAACACTGAAGCTTTCTTT. As protein: CASSWNPDSYKNTEAFF. The V and J genes are TRBV5-1 and TRBJ1-1, with D tentatively TRBD1 (6 bases). Trimming took 3 bases from V and 1 from J, leaving 19 bases between them. CDR3 length equals 17 residues. CDR1 SGHRS and CDR2 YFSETQ come from the germline V gene.

The CDR3 is CASSILGQVYEQYF. The CDR3 DNA follows: TGTGCCAGTAGTATATTGGGACAGGTTTACGAGCAGTACTTC. The chain recombines TRBV19 with TRBJ2-7, with 8 bases identical to TRBD1. From germline, CDR1 is LNHDA and CDR2 SQIVND (reference sequence). Unmatched junction bases numbered 4, after V lost 2 bases and J lost 4 bases. The CDR3 covers 14 residues.

The table lists this clone with a few counts. The chain uses TRBV11-2 and TRBJ1-1, with D uncertain. The germline gives CDR1 SGHAT, CDR2 FQNNGV. Deletions cut 1 base from V and 6 bases from J, with 6 bases between. CDR3 length: 12 amino acids. CDR3 DNA: TGTGCCAGCAGCTTAGGGCCCGCTGAAGCTTTCTTT. It encodes CASSLGPAEAFF.

V usage is TRBV6-5 and J usage is TRBJ2-6; TRBD1 is a possible D gene (5 bases). Germline V gene data show CDR1 as MNHEY and CDR2 as SVGAGI. The CDR3 sequence is 16 residues long. The V end was cut by 4 bases, the J end by 4 bases, with 14 bases between. Written as DNA, the CDR3 is TGTGCCAGCAGTTCCACGACAGTACTAGGGGCCAACGTCCTGACTTTC. Protein product: CASSSTTVLGANVLTF.

This chain uses TRBV7-9 with TRBJ2-7, with 8 bases fitting TRBD1. Germline V gene data show CDR1 as SEHNR and CDR2 as FQNEAQ (reference sequence). The CDR3 totals 17 residues. The ends lost 1 base at V and 0 bases at J; junction bases unmatched: 8. DNA for the CDR3: TGTGCCAGCAGCTTAGTTGGTACGACAGGGGCCTCCTACGAGCAGTACTTC. As protein: CASSLVGTTGASYEQYF. Together with reference TRBV7-9 and TRBJ2-7, the CDR3 gives the full variable domain: DTGVSQNPRHKITKRGQNVTFRCDPISEHNRLYWYRQTLGQGPEFLTYFQNEAQLEKSRLLSDRFSAERPKGSFSTLEIQRTEQGDSAMYLCASSLVGTTGASYEQYFGPGTRLTVT.

The gene calls are TRBV5-6 and TRBJ2-2, with 8 nucleotides matching TRBD1. The CDR3 contains 16 residues. The germline V gene has CDR1 SGHDT and CDR2 YYEEEE. The V and J ends lost 8 bases and 1 base, in that order; junction bases with no gene match: 10. The CDR3 sequence is CASSVSGTGNTGELFF. CDR3 in DNA: TGTGCCAGTTCAGTATCCGGGACAGGGAACACCGGGGAGCTGTTTTTT.

The gene calls are TRBV4-3 and TRBJ1-5; D is ambiguous. Germline lookup yields CDR1 LGHNA and CDR2 YSLEER. The CDR3 is 14 amino acids. Trimming left V 1 base short and J 6 bases short, with 10 bases between. In nucleotides, the CDR3 is TGCGCCAGCAGCCAAGTTCGAGGTTTTCAGCCCCAGCATTTT. Its protein product is CASSQVRGFQPQHF.

The V and J genes are TRBV6-4 and TRBJ2-1; a possible D gene is TRBD1 (5 bases). Germline V gene data show CDR1 as MRHNA and CDR2 as SNTAGT. CDR3 length equals 16 residues. V shed 0 bases and J shed 4 bases, with 13 bases lying between them. The CDR3 loop reads CASSDSPTDIYNEQFF. Written as DNA, the CDR3 is TGTGCCAGCAGTGACTCCCCGACAGACATATACAATGAGCAGTTCTTC.

This sequence joins TRBV11-2 and TRBJ2-5, with TRBD1 matching over 7 bases. Germline lookup yields CDR1 SGHAT and CDR2 FQNNGV. J lost 4 bases, V lost 5 bases, and 7 bases had no gene match. This CDR3 is built from 14 residues. The CDR3 sequence: CASSAKTGLETQYF. The DNA for the CDR3 is TGTGCCAGCAGCGCTAAGACAGGGCTAGAGACCCAGTACTTC.

This clone was detected only once. The chain recombines TRBV5-4 with TRBJ1-3; a weak D match, TRBD1 (5 bases). V was clipped by 4 bases and J by 0 bases, with 11 bases between them. The length of the CDR3 is 15 residues. The V gene's germline CDR1 is SGHNT and CDR2 YYREEE (reference sequence). The CDR3 bases are TGTGCCAGCAGCCCTCAGGACAACTCTGGAAACACCATATATTTT. Its translation is CASSPQDNSGNTIYF. Full variable domain (rest looked up from reference TRBV5-4 and TRBJ1-3): ETGVTQSPTHLIKTRGQQVTLRCSSQSGHNTVSWYQQALGQGPQFIFQYYREEENGRGNFPPRFSGLQFPNYSSELNVNALELDDSALYLCASSPQDNSGNTIYFGEGSWLTVV.

The rearrangement uses TRBV6-6 and TRBJ2-3; D is unclear. Trimming stripped 9 bases from V and 1 base from J, with 11 bases between. Germline V gene data show CDR1 as MNHNY and CDR2 as SVGAGI (reference sequence). The CDR3 spans 13 residues. The CDR3 reads CASGDLGTDTQYF. The DNA of the CDR3 is TGTGCCAGTGGAGATCTGGGCACAGATACGCAGTATTTT.

This chain connects TRBV7-2 to TRBJ2-5; weak D call: TRBD2 (6 bases). CDR1 is SGHTA and CDR2 is FQGNSA in the germline V gene. CDR3 length equals 14 residues. V lost 3 bases, J lost 5 bases, and 13 bases lay in between. Written as DNA, the CDR3 is TGTGCCAGCAGCTTGCGACCGGGAGTCGAGACCCAGTACTTC. As protein: CASSLRPGVETQYF.

The rearrangement uses TRBV18 and TRBJ2-1, with D possibly being TRBD1 (6 bases). The CDR3 consists of 15 residues. V was shortened by 3 bases and J by 0 bases, with 9 bases between the two germline ends. Germline V gives CDR1 KGHSH, CDR2 LQKENI. CDR3 region: CASSPQGSSYNEQFF. Here the CDR3 DNA reads TGTGCCAGCTCACCTCAGGGGTCCTCCTACAATGAGCAGTTCTTC.

The chain recombines TRBV10-1 with TRBJ2-7, with 7 bases that match TRBD1. CDR1 is WNHNN and CDR2 is SYGVQD in the germline V gene (reference sequence). The trim removed 5 bases at V and 1 base at J, leaving 8 bases unmatched. The CDR3 has 15 residues. CDR3 in DNA: TGCGCCAGCAGTAGCATGGGGACAGAATCCTACGAGCAGTACGTC. Translation gives CASSSMGTESYEQYV.